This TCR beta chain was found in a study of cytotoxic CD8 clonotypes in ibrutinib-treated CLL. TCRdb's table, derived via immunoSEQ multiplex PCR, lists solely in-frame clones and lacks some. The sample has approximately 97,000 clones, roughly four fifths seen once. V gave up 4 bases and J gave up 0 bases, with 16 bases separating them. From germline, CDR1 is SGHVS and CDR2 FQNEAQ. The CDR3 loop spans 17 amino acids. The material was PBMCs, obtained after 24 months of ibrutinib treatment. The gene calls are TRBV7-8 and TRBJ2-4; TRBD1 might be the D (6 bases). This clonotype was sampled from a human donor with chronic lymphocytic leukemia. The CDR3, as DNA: TGTGCCAGCAGCTCCGCCCTTGGACAGCTAGCCAAAAACATTCAGTACTTC. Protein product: CASSSALGQLAKNIQYF.